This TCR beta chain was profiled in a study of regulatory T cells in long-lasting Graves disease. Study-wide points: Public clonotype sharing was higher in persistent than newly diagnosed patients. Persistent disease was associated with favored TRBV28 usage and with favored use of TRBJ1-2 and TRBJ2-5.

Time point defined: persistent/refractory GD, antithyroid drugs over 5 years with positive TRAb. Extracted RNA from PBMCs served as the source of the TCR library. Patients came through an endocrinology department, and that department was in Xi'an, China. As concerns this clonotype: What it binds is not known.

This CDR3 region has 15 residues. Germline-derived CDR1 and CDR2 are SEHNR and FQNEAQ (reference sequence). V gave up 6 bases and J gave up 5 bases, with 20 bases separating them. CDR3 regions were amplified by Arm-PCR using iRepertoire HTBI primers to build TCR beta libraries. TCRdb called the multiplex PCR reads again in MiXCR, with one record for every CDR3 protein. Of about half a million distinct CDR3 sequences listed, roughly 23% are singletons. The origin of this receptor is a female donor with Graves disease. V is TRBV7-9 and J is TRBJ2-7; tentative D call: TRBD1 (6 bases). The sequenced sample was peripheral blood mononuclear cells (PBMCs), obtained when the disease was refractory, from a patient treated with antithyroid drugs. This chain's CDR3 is CASSQTQGTGDEQYF. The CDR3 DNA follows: TGTGCCAGCAGTCAGACCCAGGGGACCGGGGACGAGCAGTACTTC.